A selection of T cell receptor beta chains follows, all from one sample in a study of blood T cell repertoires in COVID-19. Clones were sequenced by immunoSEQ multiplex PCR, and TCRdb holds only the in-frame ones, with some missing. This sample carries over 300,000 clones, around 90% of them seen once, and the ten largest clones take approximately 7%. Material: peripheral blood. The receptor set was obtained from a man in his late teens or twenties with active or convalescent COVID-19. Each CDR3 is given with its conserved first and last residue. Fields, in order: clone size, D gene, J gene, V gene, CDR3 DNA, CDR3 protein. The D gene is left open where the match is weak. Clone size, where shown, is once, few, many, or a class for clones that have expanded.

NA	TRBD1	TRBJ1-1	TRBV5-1	TGCGCCAGCAGCTCAGGGACAGGATCGAACACTGAAGCTTTCTTT	CASSSGTGSNTEAFF
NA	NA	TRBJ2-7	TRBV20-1	TGCAGTGCTAGTTCCCTATACTCCTACGAGCAGTACTTC	CSASSLYSYEQYF
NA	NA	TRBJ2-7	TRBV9	TGTGCCAGCAGCGTGTCAGGACTCAAGGGCGAGCAGTACTTC	CASSVSGLKGEQYF
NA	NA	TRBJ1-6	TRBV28	TGTGCCAGCAGTTCCCCGACAGCTGGGGATTCACCCCTCCACTTT	CASSSPTAGDSPLHF
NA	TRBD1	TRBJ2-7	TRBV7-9	TGTGCCAGCAGCCGGGACAGGGTCAGCTACGAGCAGTACTTC	CASSRDRVSYEQYF
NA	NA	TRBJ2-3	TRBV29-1	TGCAGCGTTGATCTCAGGGGAGGGACAGATACGCAGTATTTT	CSVDLRGGTDTQYF
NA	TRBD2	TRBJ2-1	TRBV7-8	TGTGCCAGCAGCTCCATAGCGGGGGGGGACTACAATGAGCAGTTCTTC	CASSSIAGGDYNEQFF
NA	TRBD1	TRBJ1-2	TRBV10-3	TGTGCCATCAGTGAGGGACAGGGGGCGAGTGGCTACACCTTC	CAISEGQGASGYTF
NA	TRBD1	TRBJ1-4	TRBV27	TGTGCCAGCAGGAAGCCGGGACAGGGTGAAAAACTGTTTTTT	CASRKPGQGEKLFF
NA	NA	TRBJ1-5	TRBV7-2	TGTGCCAGCAGCTTAGTCGGTGGGCCCCAGCATTTT	CASSLVGGPQHF
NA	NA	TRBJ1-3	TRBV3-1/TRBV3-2	TGTGCCAGCAGCCAAGCGTCCGGGTGGCGATCTGGAAACACCATATATTTT	CASSQASGWRSGNTIYF
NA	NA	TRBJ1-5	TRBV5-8	TGTGCCAGCAGCTCGATTTCGGGGAGCAATCAGCCCCAGCATTTT	CASSSISGSNQPQHF
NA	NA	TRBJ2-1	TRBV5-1	TGCGCCAGCAGCTCAACCACCACTTATGAGCAGTTCTTC	CASSSTTTYEQFF
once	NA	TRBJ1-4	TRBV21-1	TGTGCCAGCAGCAAAGATGAACAGGGGGCCGCAAAACTGTTTTTT	CASSKDEQGAAKLFF
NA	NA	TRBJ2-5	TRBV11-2	TGTGCCAGCAGCCGTTTGACAAGGCAAGAGACCCAGTACTTC	CASSRLTRQETQYF